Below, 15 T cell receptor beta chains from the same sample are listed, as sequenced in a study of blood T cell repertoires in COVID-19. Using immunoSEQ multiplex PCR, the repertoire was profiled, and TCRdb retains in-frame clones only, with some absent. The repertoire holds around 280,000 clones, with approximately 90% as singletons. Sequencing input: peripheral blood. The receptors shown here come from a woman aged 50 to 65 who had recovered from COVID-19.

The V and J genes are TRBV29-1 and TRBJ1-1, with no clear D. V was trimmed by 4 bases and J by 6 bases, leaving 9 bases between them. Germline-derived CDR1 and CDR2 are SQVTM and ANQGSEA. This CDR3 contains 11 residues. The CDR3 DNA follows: TGCAGCGTTGTTGGGCGGGCTGAAGCTTTCTTT. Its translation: CSVVGRAEAFF.

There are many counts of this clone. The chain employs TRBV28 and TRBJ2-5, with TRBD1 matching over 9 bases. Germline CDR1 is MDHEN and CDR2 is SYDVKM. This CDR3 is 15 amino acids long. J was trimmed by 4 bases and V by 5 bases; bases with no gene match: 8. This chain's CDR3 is CASSQMTGGIETQYF. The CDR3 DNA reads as TGTGCCAGCAGTCAGATGACAGGGGGTATAGAGACCCAGTACTTC.

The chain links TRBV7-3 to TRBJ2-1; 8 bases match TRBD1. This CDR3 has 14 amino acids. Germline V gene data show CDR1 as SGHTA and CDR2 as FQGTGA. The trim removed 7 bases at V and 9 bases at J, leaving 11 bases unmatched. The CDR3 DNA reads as TGTGCCAGCACCCTGGACAGGGTCGGGAGTGAGCAGTTCTTC. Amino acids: CASTLDRVGSEQFF.

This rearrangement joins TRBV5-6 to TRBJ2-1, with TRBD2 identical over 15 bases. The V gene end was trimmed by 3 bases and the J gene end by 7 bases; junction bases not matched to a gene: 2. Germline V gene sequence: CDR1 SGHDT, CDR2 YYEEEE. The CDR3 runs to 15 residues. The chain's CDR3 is CASSWTSGGVNEQFF. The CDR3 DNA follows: TGTGCCAGCAGCTGGACTAGCGGGGGGGTAAATGAGCAGTTCTTC.

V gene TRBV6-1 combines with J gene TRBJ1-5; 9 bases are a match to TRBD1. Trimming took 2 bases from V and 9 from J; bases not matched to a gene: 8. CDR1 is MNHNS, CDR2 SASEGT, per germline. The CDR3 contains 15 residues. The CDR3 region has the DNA TGTGCCAGCAGTGAAACAGGGGGCGAGCGGCTGCCCCAGCATTTT. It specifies CASSETGGERLPQHF.

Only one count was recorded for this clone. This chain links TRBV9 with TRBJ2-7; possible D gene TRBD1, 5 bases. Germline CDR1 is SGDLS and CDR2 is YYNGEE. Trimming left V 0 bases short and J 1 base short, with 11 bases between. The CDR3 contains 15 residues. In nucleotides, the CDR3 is TGTGCCAGCAGCGTAGGCAGGGCGTTTTCCTACGAGCAGTACTTC. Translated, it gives CASSVGRAFSYEQYF.

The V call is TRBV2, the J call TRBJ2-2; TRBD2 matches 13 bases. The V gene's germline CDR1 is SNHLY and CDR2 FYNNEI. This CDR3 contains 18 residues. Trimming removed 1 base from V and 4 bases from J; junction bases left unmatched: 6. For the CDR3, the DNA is TGTGCCAGCAGTGAAGTGAGACTAGCGGGAGGAGTCACCGGGGAGCTGTTTTTT. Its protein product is CASSEVRLAGGVTGELFF.

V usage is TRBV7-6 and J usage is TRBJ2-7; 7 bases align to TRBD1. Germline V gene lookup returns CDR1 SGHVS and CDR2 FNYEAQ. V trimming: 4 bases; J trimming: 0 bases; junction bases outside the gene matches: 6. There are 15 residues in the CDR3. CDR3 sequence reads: CASSSWTGGSYEQYF. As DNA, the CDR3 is TGTGCCAGCAGCTCGTGGACAGGAGGCTCCTACGAGCAGTACTTC.

The CDR3 sequence: CASSSQGAPGGHIQYF. In nucleotides, the CDR3 is TGTGCCAGCAGTTCCCAGGGGGCGCCTGGGGGACACATTCAGTACTTC. The chain recombines TRBV6-6 with TRBJ2-4, with 8 positions matching TRBD1. Germline V gene sequence: CDR1 MNHNY, CDR2 SVGAGI (reference sequence). The V gene end was trimmed by 4 bases and the J gene end by 8 bases; junction bases not matched to a gene: 13. This CDR3 is 16 amino acids long.

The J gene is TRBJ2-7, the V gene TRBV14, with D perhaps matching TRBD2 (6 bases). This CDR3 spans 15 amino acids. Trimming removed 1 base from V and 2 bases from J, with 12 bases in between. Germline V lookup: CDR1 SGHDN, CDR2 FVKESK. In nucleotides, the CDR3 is TGTGCCAGCAGCCAAGTCGGGACTTTCGCCTACGAGCAGTACTTC. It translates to CASSQVGTFAYEQYF.

CDR3 nucleotides: TGCGCCAGCAGCTTGGTACCCGCGCGAGGCACTGAAGCTTTCTTT. This sequence encodes CASSLVPARGTEAFF. The chain is built from TRBV5-1 and TRBJ1-1; D is undetermined. With 0 bases removed from V and 4 bases from J, the gap between germline ends came to 13 bases. Looked up from germline, CDR1 is SGHRS and CDR2 is YFSETQ. CDR3 size: 15 residues.

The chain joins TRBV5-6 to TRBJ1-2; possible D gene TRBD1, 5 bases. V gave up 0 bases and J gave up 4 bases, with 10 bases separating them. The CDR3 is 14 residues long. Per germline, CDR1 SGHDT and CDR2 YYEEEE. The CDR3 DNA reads TGTGCCAGCAGCTTGGAACAGGCTGGCTATGGCTACACCTTC. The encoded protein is CASSLEQAGYGYTF.

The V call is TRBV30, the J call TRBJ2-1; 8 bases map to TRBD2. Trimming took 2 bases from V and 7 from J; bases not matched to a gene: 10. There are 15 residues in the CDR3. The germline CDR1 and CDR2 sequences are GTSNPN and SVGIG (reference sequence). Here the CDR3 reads CAWSLGAGVGNEQFF. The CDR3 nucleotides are TGTGCCTGGAGTCTCGGAGCGGGAGTCGGGAATGAGCAGTTCTTC.

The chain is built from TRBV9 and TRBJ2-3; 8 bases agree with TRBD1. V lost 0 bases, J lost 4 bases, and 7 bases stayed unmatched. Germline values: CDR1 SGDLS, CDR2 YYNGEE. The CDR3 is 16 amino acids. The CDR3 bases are TGTGCCAGCAGCGTAGGGTCGACAGGGGTGGCAGATACGCAGTATTTT. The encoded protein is CASSVGSTGVADTQYF.

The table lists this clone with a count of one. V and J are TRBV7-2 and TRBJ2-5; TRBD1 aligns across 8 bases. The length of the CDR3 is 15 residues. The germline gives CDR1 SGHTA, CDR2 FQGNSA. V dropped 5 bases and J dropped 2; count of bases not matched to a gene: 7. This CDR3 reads CASSPGTGPQETQYF. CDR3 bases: TGTGCCAGCAGCCCCGGGACAGGCCCACAAGAGACCCAGTACTTC.